These 24 T cell receptor beta chains originate from one sample sequenced in a study of T cell responses to AZD1222 COVID-19 vaccine. Measured with immunoSEQ multiplex PCR; TCRdb has only the in-frame clones, and not every one. The sample has around 140,000 clones; around nine tenths are singletons. This specimen consisted of peripheral blood, obtained 28 days after the second AZD1222 dose. The receptors stem from an adult who received the AZD1222 COVID-19 vaccine.

This chain joins TRBV28 and TRBJ2-3, with D tentatively TRBD2 (6 bases). CDR1 is MDHEN and CDR2 is SYDVKM in the germline V gene. The V end was cut by 8 bases, the J end by 6 bases, with 15 bases between. This CDR3 has 13 amino acids. The chain's CDR3 is CASAAGPGDTQYF. In nucleotides, the CDR3 is TGTGCCAGCGCAGCGGGCCCCGGGGATACGCAGTATTTT.

V usage is TRBV12-3 or TRBV12-4 and J usage is TRBJ1-5; no clear D. V was clipped by 8 bases and J by 5 bases, with 13 bases between them. The CDR3 is 13 amino acids. The CDR3 bases are TGTGCCAGCCAAAAACAGCGGTATCAGCCCCAGCATTTT. Its protein is CASQKQRYQPQHF.

V gene TRBV28 combines with J gene TRBJ2-7; no firm D call. Germline-derived CDR1 and CDR2 are MDHEN and SYDVKM. The CDR3 loop spans 16 amino acids. V lost 5 bases to trimming and J lost 2 bases, with 19 bases between them. CDR3 nucleotide sequence: TGTGCCAGCAGTCCCCTTTTCACGAACTGGACCTACGAGCAGTACTTC. This codes for CASSPLFTNWTYEQYF.

V gene TRBV30 combines with J gene TRBJ1-6; D gene ambiguous. Germline V gene data show CDR1 as GTSNPN and CDR2 as SVGIG (reference sequence). The CDR3 has 13 amino acids. V lost 3 bases and J lost 5, with 8 bases in between. Here the CDR3 DNA reads TGTGCCTGGAGGGAGGGTGATAATTCACCCCTCCACTTT. Its protein is CAWREGDNSPLHF.

This chain joins TRBV4-3 and TRBJ1-5; tentatively, D is TRBD1 (6 bases). The CDR3 extends over 15 amino acids. Between the trimmed V and J ends, which lost 1 base and 7 bases, there was a span of 14 bases. Germline V lookup: CDR1 LGHNA, CDR2 YSLEER. The chain's CDR3 is CASSQASGADQPQHF. DNA of the CDR3: TGCGCCAGCAGCCAAGCGTCGGGGGCAGACCAGCCCCAGCATTTT.

This clone is a singleton in its sample. This rearrangement joins TRBV5-1 to TRBJ2-7; TRBD1 aligns across 7 bases. The germline CDR1 and CDR2 sequences are SGHRS and YFSETQ. V lost 0 bases and J lost 0; bases outside the gene matches: 3. The CDR3 runs 15 residues. This CDR3 is CASSLERDSSYEQYF. The CDR3 bases are TGCGCCAGCAGCTTGGAAAGGGACAGCTCCTACGAGCAGTACTTC.

The genes are TRBV9 and TRBJ2-3; D may correspond to TRBD1 or TRBD2 (5 bases each). CDR1 is SGDLS, CDR2 YYNGEE, per germline. The CDR3 runs 20 residues. V was trimmed by 0 bases and J by 4 bases, leaving 27 bases between them. The CDR3 loop is CASSVAGPGAPLVGADTQYF. Written as DNA, the CDR3 is TGTGCCAGCAGCGTAGCGGGTCCCGGGGCACCTCTAGTCGGGGCAGATACGCAGTATTTT.

V gene TRBV30 combines with J gene TRBJ1-5; 8 nucleotides agree with TRBD1. The length of the CDR3 is 12 residues. The V segment lost 3 bases and the J segment 7 bases; nucleotides outside the gene matches: 2. Looked up from germline, CDR1 is GTSNPN and CDR2 is SVGIG (reference sequence). The CDR3 spells CAWRDREQPQHF. Here the CDR3 DNA reads TGTGCCTGGAGGGACAGGGAGCAGCCCCAGCATTTT.

The V and J genes are TRBV6-5 and TRBJ1-2; TRBD1 might be the D (5 bases). CDR1 and CDR2 (germline): MNHEY, SVGAGI. Trimming removed 6 bases at V and 3 bases at J, with 8 bases between. The CDR3 consists of 12 residues. The CDR3 is CASRGEDYGYTF. For the CDR3, the DNA is TGTGCCAGCAGAGGGGAGGACTATGGCTACACCTTC.

This clone was seen a single time. The rearrangement joins TRBV4-1 to TRBJ2-5; D is uncertain. The ends were cut back, 2 bases at V and 4 bases at J, with 8 bases in the middle. From germline, CDR1 is MGHRA and CDR2 YSYEKL. The length of the CDR3 is 13 residues. The CDR3 sequence is CASSQIWGETQYF. DNA of the CDR3: TGCGCCAGCAGCCAAATCTGGGGAGAGACCCAGTACTTC.

CDR3 sequence: CASSAETGGTEAFF. The CDR3 coding sequence is TGTGCCAGCAGTGCTGAGACAGGGGGCACTGAAGCTTTCTTT. This chain connects TRBV2 to TRBJ1-1; 9 nucleotides line up with TRBD1. This CDR3 is built from 14 residues. J was trimmed by 4 bases and V by 4 bases; bases with no gene match: 4. From germline, CDR1 is SNHLY and CDR2 FYNNEI.

The chain employs TRBV27 and TRBJ1-1; maybe TRBD1 (6 bases). The CDR3 consists of 13 residues. With 8 bases removed from V and 2 bases from J, the gap between germline ends came to 12 bases. Germline V gives CDR1 MNHEY, CDR2 SMNVEV (reference sequence). The CDR3 sequence is CASSSGTNTEAFF. CDR3 sequence (DNA): TGTGCCAGCTCCTCAGGGACAAACACTGAAGCTTTCTTT.

V gene TRBV25-1 combines with J gene TRBJ2-7; D uncertain. CDR1 is MGHDK, CDR2 SYGVNS, per germline. The V end was cut by 1 base, the J end by 2 bases, with 12 bases between. This CDR3 comprises 15 residues. CDR3 DNA sequence: TGTGCCAGCAGTGAATCGGGTAGTTTTGCCTACGAGCAGTACTTC. Protein: CASSESGSFAYEQYF.

CDR3 sequence (DNA): TGTGCCAGCGTGTTGGCGGCTGGGGATACGCAGTATTTT. Encoded protein: CASVLAAGDTQYF. The chain has TRBV7-2 and TRBJ2-3; no clear D gene. Deletions cut 8 bases from V and 6 bases from J, with 15 bases between. The CDR3 loop spans 13 amino acids. CDR1 and CDR2 from the germline V gene are SGHTA and FQGNSA.

This chain links TRBV19 with TRBJ2-1; 11 bases are a match to TRBD2. V lost 7 bases to trimming and J lost 5 bases; unmatched junction nucleotides: 28. The CDR3 spans 22 residues. Germline lookup yields CDR1 LNHDA and CDR2 SQIVND (reference sequence). In nucleotides, the CDR3 is TGTGCCAGTAACCCGAGCCCGAACAGGGGGCGTGGGGGTAGCGGGAGGGACAATGAGCAGTTCTTC. Its translation: CASNPSPNRGRGGSGRDNEQFF.

The chain uses TRBV29-1 and TRBJ1-4; D uncertain. Germline CDR1 is SQVTM and CDR2 is ANQGSEA. V was shortened by 6 bases and J by 7 bases, with 12 bases between the two germline ends. CDR3 length: 12 residues. The CDR3 DNA sequence: TGCAGCGTCGGGTCCCAAGGTGAAAAACTGTTTTTT. It encodes CSVGSQGEKLFF.

This clone has just one count. This rearrangement joins TRBV12-3 or TRBV12-4 to TRBJ2-1; TRBD2 aligns across 9 bases. This CDR3 has 13 residues. Trimming at V came to 7 bases and at J to 7 bases, leaving 5 bases not matched to a gene. CDR3 bases: TGTGCCAGCAAATTAGCGGGAGTGAATGAGCAGTTCTTC. Translation: CASKLAGVNEQFF.

This rearrangement joins TRBV6-1 to TRBJ1-1; D remains ambiguous. The CDR3 is 14 residues long. The germline gives CDR1 MNHNS, CDR2 SASEGT. The V and J ends lost 2 bases and 5 bases respectively, with 12 bases between them. The CDR3 nucleotides read TGTGCCAGCAGTGAAACCTTGGGATGGACTGAAGCTTTCTTT. Translating gives CASSETLGWTEAFF.

This chain uses TRBV29-1 with TRBJ1-2; unclear D gene. Germline CDR1 SQVTM, CDR2 ANQGSEA. Deletions cut 3 bases from V and 6 bases from J, with 5 bases between. This CDR3 region has 10 residues. DNA for the CDR3: TGCAGCGTTGACAGGAATGGCTACACCTTC. This codes for CSVDRNGYTF. Variable domain in full (rest from reference TRBV29-1 and TRBJ1-2): SAVISQKPSRDICQRGTSLTIQCQVDSQVTMMFWYRQQPGQSLTLIATANQGSEATYESGFVIDKFPISRPNLTFSTLTVSNMSPEDSSIYLCSVDRNGYTFGSGTRLTVV.

This clone was seen once. The chain joins TRBV18 to TRBJ2-7; D remains unclear. This CDR3 is 12 amino acids long. Between the trimmed V and J ends, which lost 3 bases and 4 bases, there was a span of 7 bases. Germline lookup yields CDR1 KGHSH and CDR2 LQKENI. The DNA for the CDR3 is TGTGCCAGCTCACCGACACTGTACGAGCAGTACTTC. Amino acid sequence: CASSPTLYEQYF.

This sequence joins TRBV27 and TRBJ2-1, with TRBD2 identical over 14 bases. V was pared by 3 bases and J by 9 bases, with 7 bases of the junction left unmatched. In germline, CDR1 is MNHEY, CDR2 SMNVEV (reference sequence). The CDR3 contains 16 residues. The CDR3 spells CASSLTSGRAVFEQFF. CDR3 DNA: TGTGCCAGCAGTTTGACTAGCGGGAGGGCCGTCTTTGAGCAGTTCTTC.

The rearrangement uses TRBV5-5 and TRBJ1-4; D is possibly TRBD1 (6 bases). V dropped 4 bases and J dropped 7 bases, with 17 bases sitting between them. Germline values: CDR1 SGHKS, CDR2 YYEKEE (reference sequence). This CDR3 comprises 15 residues. The CDR3 protein is CASSPSTGWSEKLFF. The CDR3 DNA sequence: TGTGCCAGCAGCCCATCGACAGGTTGGAGTGAAAAACTGTTTTTT.

The genes are TRBV19 and TRBJ1-5; tentative D call: TRBD1 (5 bases). The CDR3 has 14 amino acids. The germline gives CDR1 LNHDA, CDR2 SQIVND (reference sequence). V lost 1 base and J lost 4, with 8 bases in between. The CDR3 here is CASSIGTRNQPQHF. CDR3 DNA: TGTGCCAGTAGTATAGGGACACGAAATCAGCCCCAGCATTTT.

This rearrangement joins TRBV10-3 to TRBJ2-2; TRBD2 agrees at 10 bases. V lost 4 bases, J lost 2 bases, and 4 bases stayed unmatched. Germline CDR1 ENHRY, CDR2 SYGVKD. The CDR3 has 16 amino acids. The CDR3 DNA reads TGTGCCATCAGTGTCGGGACTAGCGCCAACACCGGGGAGCTGTTTTTT. Translation: CAISVGTSANTGELFF.